The entry below describes one TCR beta chain. The antigen is not known. Investigators isolated RNA and reverse transcribed it into cDNA to act as the sequencing template. Repertoires were generated with immunoSEQ multiplex PCR, while TCRdb's copy carries only in-frame clones and drops some. The sample lists a few hundred thousand clones; around 64% were seen once. This entry belongs to a study of CD8+ T cells in alopecia areata. Study-level background: Each day, treated patients took oral tofacitinib twice, at 5 to 10 mg per dose. Findings of the study overall: Sequencing of scalp samples also captures resident alphabeta T cells of normal skin. Only a single nonresponder existed, so baseline CD8+ expansion links stay unclear.

The treatment here: oral pan-JAK inhibitor, 5-10 mg twice daily. Sequenced here: CD4+ T cells sorted from blood, sampled between weeks 51 and 54, from a patient treated with tofacitinib. This receptor was identified in a human donor with alopecia areata.

The CDR3 reads CASSQSQGEQPQHF. The DNA of the CDR3 is TGTGCCAGCAGCCAGTCGCAGGGAGAGCAGCCCCAGCATTTT. The rearrangement uses TRBV4-2 and TRBJ1-5; D may be TRBD1 (5 bases). Deletions cut 3 bases from V and 7 bases from J, with 13 bases between. This CDR3 contains 14 residues. Germline V gives CDR1 LGHNA, CDR2 YNFKEQ.